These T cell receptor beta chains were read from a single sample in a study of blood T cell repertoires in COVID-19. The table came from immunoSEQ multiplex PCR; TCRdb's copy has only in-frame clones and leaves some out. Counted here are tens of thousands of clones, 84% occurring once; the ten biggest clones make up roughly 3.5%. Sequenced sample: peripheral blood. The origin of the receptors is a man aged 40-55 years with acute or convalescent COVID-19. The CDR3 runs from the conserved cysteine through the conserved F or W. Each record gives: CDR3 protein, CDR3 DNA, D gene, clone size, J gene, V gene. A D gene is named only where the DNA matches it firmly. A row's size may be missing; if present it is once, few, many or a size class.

CASSLAWAASTDTQYF	TGTGCCAGCAGCTTAGCCTGGGCAGCTAGCACAGATACGCAGTATTTT	.	few	TRBJ2-3	TRBV13
CATRLGGAGELFF	TGTGCCACCAGATTAGGGGGTGCCGGGGAGCTGTTTTTT	.	.	TRBJ2-2	TRBV24-1
CSVGLAGAEQYF	TGCAGCGTTGGACTAGCGGGAGCCGAGCAGTACTTC	TRBD2	once	TRBJ2-7	TRBV29-1
CASSLGQGAFYEQYF	TGTGCCAGCAGTTTAGGGCAGGGGGCTTTCTACGAGCAGTACTTC	TRBD1	few	TRBJ2-7	TRBV27
CASSIAPGAGNTIYF	TGTGCCAGTAGTATAGCCCCGGGGGCTGGAAACACCATATATTTT	.	.	TRBJ1-3	TRBV19
CASSIQRGLTDTQYF	TGTGCCAGTAGTATCCAGCGGGGCCTCACAGATACGCAGTATTTT	TRBD2	.	TRBJ2-3	TRBV19
CASSFRRDRGRGTEAFF	TGCGCCAGCAGCTTTCGAAGGGACAGGGGGCGCGGGACTGAAGCTTTCTTT	TRBD1	.	TRBJ1-1	TRBV5-1
CASSQLRDQSTGELFF	TGCGCCAGCAGCCAACTTCGCGATCAAAGCACCGGGGAGCTGTTTTTT	.	.	TRBJ2-2	TRBV4-3
CAWSWADTSNYGYTF	TGTGCCTGGAGTTGGGCGGACACCTCTAACTATGGCTACACCTTC	.	.	TRBJ1-2	TRBV30
CASSPPEGGPNSPLHF	TGCGCCAGCAGCCCACCGGAGGGAGGACCCAATTCACCCCTCCACTTT	.	.	TRBJ1-6	TRBV5-1
CASSLVTGGGETQYF	TGTGCCAGCAGCTTGGTGACAGGGGGCGGAGAGACCCAGTACTTC	TRBD1	.	TRBJ2-5	TRBV5-4
CASSSPGTGIYEQYF	TGTGCCAGCAGTTCACCCGGGACAGGGATTTACGAGCAGTACTTC	TRBD1	.	TRBJ2-7	TRBV27
CATSDLAGLTDTQYF	TGTGCCACCAGTGATTTAGCGGGCCTCACAGACACGCAGTATTTT	.	.	TRBJ2-3	TRBV24-1
CASRSQGARGANVLTF	TGCGCCAGCAGGTCACAGGGGGCGCGGGGGGCCAACGTCCTGACTTTC	TRBD1	.	TRBJ2-6	TRBV5-1
CASSPDRDTEAFF	TGTGCCAGCAGCCCAGATCGGGACACTGAAGCTTTCTTT	.	.	TRBJ1-1	TRBV11-2
CASSYSRDNNQPQHF	TGTGCCAGCAGTTACTCTCGGGACAACAATCAGCCCCAGCATTTT	.	.	TRBJ1-5	TRBV6-5
CAWSVVQGPSPLHF	TGTGCCTGGAGTGTAGTCCAGGGGCCTTCACCCCTCCACTTT	.	.	TRBJ1-6	TRBV30
CASSLDRAGAFF	TGTGCCAGCAGCCTCGACAGGGCGGGGGCTTTCTTT	TRBD1	.	TRBJ1-1	TRBV11-2